This T cell receptor beta chain was sequenced during a study of T cells in Graves' hyperthyroidism and ophthalmopathy. Broader study findings: Clonotypes that were expanded in thyroid above 0.001 mostly appeared in blood too.

This clonotype was counted ten times or more. Antigen: not known. The CDR3 totals 13 residues. With 7 bases removed from V and 8 bases from J, the gap between germline ends came to 15 bases. Amplified TCR beta CDR3 regions came from RNA transcripts. The TCR CDR3 was amplified in a first-round RT-PCR using the HTBI primer set. TCRdb passed the multiplex PCR reads through MiXCR, listing each CDR3 protein once. Of about half a million distinct CDR3 sequences in the sample, about 24% were seen once. The chain employs TRBV12-3 or TRBV12-4 and TRBJ1-5; no clear D. The sequence was obtained from a woman in her 30s with Graves' ophthalmopathy. Sequencing was carried out using blood. The DNA for the CDR3 is TGTGCCAGCACCTTCCGGGAATGGGAGCCCCAGCATTTT. Protein sequence: CASTFREWEPQHF.